The rows below give T cell receptor beta chains drawn from one sample of a study of cytomegalovirus exposure and HLA in healthy donors. Generated by immunoSEQ multiplex PCR, the TCRdb table keeps only in-frame clones and is missing some. Of around 140,000 clones in the sample, roughly three quarters were seen once. Sequences were obtained from PBMCs. Every receptor here comes from a woman between 18 and 30 years old in good health and CMV-seronegative. Each CDR3 is given with its conserved first and last residue. Fields, in order: D gene, J gene, V gene, clone size, CDR3 protein, CDR3 DNA. D genes are given only for firm matches. Size values are once, few and many counts, or a class for expanded clones, and some rows have none.

TRBD2 TRBJ2-5 TRBV6-6 . CASSFSRLAGWETQYF TGTGCCAGCAGTTTTTCCCGACTAGCGGGATGGGAGACCCAGTACTTC
TRBD2 TRBJ2-2 TRBV6-7 few CASSYSSSSGRTSTGELFF TGTGCCAGCAGTTACTCGAGTTCTAGCGGGAGAACTAGCACCGGGGAGCTGTTTTTT
TRBD1 TRBJ2-1 TRBV7-7 . CASSVDRDDEQFF TGTGCCAGCAGCGTCGACAGGGATGATGAGCAGTTCTTC
. TRBJ2-7 TRBV5-1 . CASSQTGPMNEQYF TGCGCCAGCAGCCAAACAGGTCCCATGAACGAGCAGTACTTC
TRBD2 TRBJ2-3 TRBV4-1 . CASSLPQGLASDTQYF TGCGCCAGCAGCCTCCCTCAAGGACTAGCATCAGATACGCAGTATTTT
TRBD1 TRBJ1-1 TRBV25-1 . CASSETGDTEAFF TGTGCCAGCAGTGAGACAGGGGACACTGAAGCTTTCTTT
. TRBJ2-5 TRBV15 . CATSRDAQETQYF TGTGCCACCAGCAGAGATGCGCAAGAGACCCAGTACTTC
. TRBJ1-2 TRBV2 . CAIPKQVSNYGYTF TGTGCCATCCCGAAGCAGGTGTCTAACTATGGCTACACCTTC
TRBD2 TRBJ2-7 TRBV2 . CASSEAEWRSGLAGVGYEQYF TGTGCCAGCAGTGAAGCGGAGTGGAGGTCAGGGCTAGCGGGAGTCGGATACGAGCAGTACTTC
TRBD2 TRBJ2-5 TRBV18 few CASSPWDSGAGSETQYF TGTGCCAGCTCACCTTGGGACTCCGGAGCGGGATCGGAGACCCAGTACTTC
TRBD2 TRBJ2-1 TRBV27 few CASSPQLALDMKFF TGTGCCAGCAGTCCGCAACTAGCGCTTGATATGAAGTTCTTC
TRBD2 TRBJ2-7 TRBV30 once CAGIAGEGEQYF TGTGCCGGGATAGCGGGAGAAGGCGAGCAGTACTTC
. TRBJ2-5 TRBV15 . CATSRDQRETQYF TGTGCCACCAGCAGAGATCAGCGGGAGACCCAGTACTTC
. TRBJ1-2 TRBV30 . CACKELGRGYGYTF TGTGCCTGCAAGGAGCTAGGCCGGGGCTATGGCTACACCTTC
. TRBJ1-2 TRBV14 once CASSQDMGVEYGYTF TGTGCCAGCAGCCAAGATATGGGAGTTGAATATGGCTACACCTTC
. TRBJ1-4 TRBV14 . CASSQGGEKLFF TGTGCCAGCAGCCAAGGAGGGGAAAAACTGTTTTTT
. TRBJ1-5 TRBV5-1 . CASSATAGATSPQHF TGCGCCAGCAGCGCTACCGCAGGGGCTACCAGCCCCCAGCATTTT
. TRBJ1-4 TRBV4-1 once CASRTYYGTGREKLFF TGCGCCAGCAGAACCTACTACGGGACTGGACGAGAAAAACTGTTTTTT
. TRBJ1-1 TRBV5-1 . CASSSQDMGTEAFF TGCGCCAGCAGCTCACAGGACATGGGCACTGAAGCTTTCTTT
. TRBJ1-3 TRBV2 . CASSGDNKGNTIYF TGTGCCAGCAGTGGGGACAATAAAGGAAACACCATATATTTT
. TRBJ2-5 TRBV10-1 . CASSPGGAGNLMETQYF TGCGCCAGCAGTCCCGGGGGTGCAGGGAACCTCATGGAGACCCAGTACTTC
. TRBJ2-1 TRBV4-1 . CASSQVEGGPGNEQFF TGCGCCAGCAGCCAGGTCGAGGGAGGCCCGGGCAATGAGCAGTTCTTC
TRBD2 TRBJ2-1 TRBV5-1 once CASSPGYGGGREVNEQFF TGCGCCAGCAGCCCGGGGTATGGCGGGGGGCGAGAAGTGAATGAGCAGTTCTTC
TRBD2 TRBJ2-2 TRBV5-8 . CASSSVAGTNPTGELFF TGTGCCAGCAGCTCGGTTGCGGGGACTAATCCCACCGGGGAGCTGTTTTTT
TRBD2 TRBJ2-1 TRBV6-4 . CASSGLAGGNEQFF TGTGCCAGCAGTGGACTAGCGGGAGGGAATGAGCAGTTCTTC
TRBD1 TRBJ1-1 TRBV5-4 . CASSLGTGVGTEAFF TGTGCCAGCAGCTTGGGGACAGGCGTGGGAACTGAAGCTTTCTTT
. TRBJ2-7 TRBV11-2 . CASSVSGEQYF TGTGCCAGCAGCGTCTCAGGCGAGCAGTACTTC
TRBD1 TRBJ1-1 TRBV5-6 . CASSVTGTGALNTEAFF TGTGCCAGCAGCGTTACAGGGACAGGGGCACTAAACACTGAAGCTTTCTTT
TRBD2 TRBJ2-1 TRBV11-3 once CASSLRTSGYNEQFF TGTGCCAGCAGCCTTAGGACTAGCGGATACAATGAGCAGTTCTTC
TRBD2 TRBJ2-3 TRBV2 . CASSEAGREEDF TGTGCCAGCAGTGAAGCGGGGCGGGAGGAGGATTTT
. TRBJ1-5 TRBV7-8 . CASSLNSKPQHF TGTGCCAGCAGCTTAAATTCTAAGCCCCAGCATTTT
. TRBJ1-2 TRBV6-5 . CASSTTVTYYGYTF TGTGCCAGCAGCACGACAGTCACCTACTATGGCTACACCTTC
. TRBJ2-5 TRBV2 . CASSPVQETQYF TGTGCCAGCAGTCCTGTACAAGAGACCCAGTACTTC
TRBD1 TRBJ2-5 TRBV5-1 . CASSLHPGQPETQYF TGCGCCAGCAGCTTACATCCGGGACAGCCAGAGACCCAGTACTTC
TRBD2 TRBJ2-3 TRBV5-4 . CASSPGLVDPTDTQYF TGTGCCAGCAGCCCCGGACTAGTCGATCCCACAGATACGCAGTATTTT
. TRBJ1-1 TRBV4-1 . CASSQDPVNTEAFF TGCGCCAGCAGCCAAGATCCAGTGAACACTGAAGCTTTCTTT
. TRBJ1-5 TRBV6-6 . CASSYWSYVGPQHF TGTGCCAGCAGTTACTGGTCCTACGTTGGGCCCCAGCATTTT
TRBD1 TRBJ1-6 TRBV30 . CAWGAIRDRVAPLHF TGTGCCTGGGGGGCCATCCGGGACAGGGTGGCACCCCTCCACTTT
TRBD2 TRBJ2-7 TRBV4-2 . CASSQESGRAYEQYF TGTGCCAGCAGCCAAGAAAGCGGGAGAGCCTACGAGCAGTACTTC
. TRBJ2-1 TRBV27 . CASAGVDEQFF TGTGCCAGCGCCGGGGTCGATGAGCAGTTCTTC
TRBD2 TRBJ2-1 TRBV5-1 . CASSLEGLAGFNEQFF TGCGCCAGCAGCTTGGAGGGACTAGCGGGATTTAATGAGCAGTTCTTC
. TRBJ1-1 TRBV27 once CASSLVEGTTEAFF TGTGCCAGCAGTTTAGTGGAGGGGACCACTGAAGCTTTCTTT
. TRBJ2-3 TRBV5-1 . CASSQEVADTQYF TGCGCCAGCAGCCAGGAGGTCGCAGATACGCAGTATTTT
TRBD2 TRBJ2-1 TRBV9 . CASSVVWGREDNEQFF TGTGCCAGCAGCGTAGTATGGGGGAGGGAGGACAATGAGCAGTTCTTC